This TCR beta chain was found in a study of T cell changes during pregnancy in multiple sclerosis. The assay was immunoSEQ multiplex PCR, and TCRdb's table has in-frame clones only and misses some. This sample yields 130,000 or so clones, of which roughly 92% are seen a single time; roughly 6% belongs to the top ten. Trimming took 1 base from V and 4 from J, leaving 19 bases between them. There are 17 residues in the CDR3. The germline V gene encodes CDR1 LNHDA and CDR2 SQIVND (reference sequence). The sequence derives from a female donor with multiple sclerosis, enrolled in a pregnancy study. The sequencing used peripheral blood, collected before pregnancy. The chain employs TRBV19 and TRBJ1-1, with a weak D call TRBD1 (5 bases). CDR3 bases: TGTGCCAGTAGTATAGGCGGGGCTTCCCCCGGCGGCACTGAAGCTTTCTTT. This translates into CASSIGGASPGGTEAFF.